Shown below are 15 T cell receptor beta chains from a single sample sequenced in a study of shared clonotypes between healthy human individuals. Method: immunoSEQ multiplex PCR; TCRdb's copy keeps in-frame clones and lacks some. The repertoire holds about 2.3 million clones, with 90% to 95% as singletons. Sequenced sample: naive CD4+ T cells from PBMCs. As to subset: CD45RA+ positively selected. The receptors were gathered from a man aged 18 to 35 in good health. Some clones in this sample may be carry-over from other donors' samples.

This chain connects TRBV11-2 to TRBJ2-7, with D perhaps matching TRBD1 (5 bases). V gave up 3 bases and J gave up 7 bases, with 13 bases separating them. CDR1 and CDR2 (germline): SGHAT, FQNNGV. The CDR3 consists of 13 residues. This CDR3 reads CASSFQTASEQYF. CDR3 nucleotides: TGTGCCAGCAGCTTCCAGACAGCCTCTGAGCAGTACTTC.

V usage is TRBV7-8 and J usage is TRBJ1-4, with D uncertain. The CDR3 totals 12 residues. Germline V gives CDR1 SGHVS, CDR2 FQNEAQ. V lost 1 base, J lost 6 bases, and 3 bases lay in between. The CDR3 spells CASSLEDEKLFF. The DNA for the CDR3 is TGTGCCAGCAGCTTAGAGGATGAAAAACTGTTTTTT.

This rearrangement joins TRBV6-5 to TRBJ2-7; D gene ambiguous. The CDR3 sequence is 12 residues long. V lost 9 bases, J lost 7 bases, and 16 bases lay in between. Looked up from germline, CDR1 is MNHEY and CDR2 is SVGAGI. CDR3 nucleotide sequence: TGTGCCAGTCAGCGCCCGACCGGGGAGCAGTACTTC. Translating it yields CASQRPTGEQYF.

As to this clone: The same CDR3 is also encoded by other DNA sequences in this sample. The gene calls are TRBV28 and TRBJ1-5; D might be TRBD1 (5 bases). Trimming cost V 6 bases and J 6 bases, with 18 bases left between them. CDR1 MDHEN and CDR2 SYDVKM come from the germline V gene. The CDR3 loop spans 15 amino acids. CDR3 region: CASSSGQARGQPQHF. The CDR3 DNA follows: TGTGCCAGCAGCAGCGGACAAGCCAGAGGTCAGCCCCAGCATTTT.

In regard to this clone: This sample includes further DNA sequences coding for the same CDR3. The chain links TRBV5-4 to TRBJ2-7; TRBD2 aligns across 9 bases. Trimming removed 8 bases from V and 0 bases from J; junction bases left unmatched: 3. There are 13 residues in the CDR3. Germline V gives CDR1 SGHNT, CDR2 YYREEE (reference sequence). The CDR3, as DNA: TGTGCCAGTAGTAGCGGGAGCTCCTACGAGCAGTACTTC. It is translated as CASSSGSSYEQYF. The full variable domain, in which reference TRBV5-4 and TRBJ2-7 provide the parts outside the CDR3, is ETGVTQSPTHLIKTRGQQVTLRCSSQSGHNTVSWYQQALGQGPQFIFQYYREEENGRGNFPPRFSGLQFPNYSSELNVNALELDDSALYLCASSSGSSYEQYFGPGTRLTVT.

The V call is TRBV6-5, the J call TRBJ2-7; 10 positions agree with TRBD2. The CDR3 runs 14 residues. CDR1 and CDR2 (germline): MNHEY, SVGAGI. V was clipped by 5 bases and J by 10 bases; unmatched bases: 11. CDR3 protein: CASSPTSGYQHQYF. The DNA of the CDR3 is TGTGCCAGCAGTCCGACTAGCGGGTATCAACACCAGTACTTC.

In DNA form, the CDR3 reads TGTGCCAGCAGCATATACAGGGGGCTGGGCACTGAAGCTTTCTTT. This codes for CASSIYRGLGTEAFF. The chain joins TRBV11-2 to TRBJ1-1; 9 bases fit TRBD1. V lost 5 bases, J lost 4 bases, and 8 bases stayed unmatched. CDR1 and CDR2 from the germline V gene are SGHAT and FQNNGV. The CDR3 spans 15 residues.

The chain is built from TRBV7-6 and TRBJ2-1; possibly TRBD1 or TRBD2 for D (6 bases each). This CDR3 comprises 17 residues. In germline, CDR1 is SGHVS, CDR2 FNYEAQ. V lost 1 base and J 1 base, leaving 14 bases between the germline ends. CDR3 nucleotide sequence: TGTGCCAGCAGCTTAGGTCTACGGGGGCGTTCCTACAATGAGCAGTTCTTC. This sequence encodes CASSLGLRGRSYNEQFF.

V gene TRBV12-2 combines with J gene TRBJ2-7; the table's TRBD2 call for D was not verified on the DNA. TRBV12-2 is labeled a pseudogene. The CDR3 consists of 15 residues. CDR3 DNA sequence: TGTGCAAGTCGCTTAGCGAGGGCCCCATCCGACGAGCAGTACTTC. Amino acids: CASRLARAPSDEQYF.

The chain recombines TRBV11-3 with TRBJ2-7; D perhaps matches TRBD1 (5 bases). Per germline, CDR1 SGHNT and CDR2 YENEEA. Trimming removed 0 bases from V and 5 bases from J, with 14 bases in between. The CDR3 runs 15 residues. The CDR3 DNA is TGTGCCAGCAGCTTAGAAGGCAGGGATGGGGACGAGCAGTACTTC. It codes for CASSLEGRDGDEQYF.

This clone was counted once. The chain has TRBV18 and TRBJ2-7, with 10 bases fitting TRBD2. CDR1 and CDR2 (germline): KGHSH, LQKENI. V shed 3 bases and J 5 bases; nucleotides not matched to a gene: 4. The CDR3 contains 14 residues. The CDR3 DNA reads TGTGCCAGCTCACCGGGACTAGCGCCCGACGAGCAGTACTTC. Translation gives CASSPGLAPDEQYF.

In nucleotides, the CDR3 is TGTGCCAGCAGCCAAAGGGGGATCGGCGAGCAGTACTTC. This sequence encodes CASSQRGIGEQYF. The rearrangement uses TRBV7-9 and TRBJ2-7, with D perhaps matching TRBD1 (6 bases). Trimming removed 5 bases at V and 6 bases at J, with 14 bases between. This CDR3 has 13 amino acids. The V gene's germline CDR1 is SEHNR and CDR2 FQNEAQ (reference sequence).

This clone has only a few counts. The sample contains more than one DNA sequence encoding this CDR3. The CDR3 sequence is CASSLQGAGTGELFF. CDR3 coding DNA: TGTGCCAGCAGCTTGCAGGGGGCCGGCACCGGGGAGCTGTTTTTT. The chain uses TRBV5-4 and TRBJ2-2; 8 bases are shared with TRBD1. V shed 1 base, J shed 4 bases, and the junction held 3 bases outside the gene matches. The germline CDR1 and CDR2 sequences are SGHNT and YYREEE (reference sequence). CDR3 length: 15 amino acids.

The chain joins TRBV5-1 to TRBJ2-1; 11 bases fit TRBD2. Germline V gene sequence: CDR1 SGHRS, CDR2 YFSETQ. Unmatched junction bases numbered 15, after V lost 6 bases and J lost 7 bases. This CDR3 is built from 17 residues. CDR3 sequence: CASTKSILAGDRNEQFF. The CDR3 DNA is TGCGCCAGCACCAAATCTATACTAGCGGGAGATCGGAATGAGCAGTTCTTC.

This chain links TRBV18 with TRBJ2-1, with TRBD1 matching over 9 bases. There are 16 residues in the CDR3. The junction had 11 bases not matched to a gene; V was cut back by 4 bases and J by 7 bases. CDR1 and CDR2 from the germline V gene are KGHSH and LQKENI. CDR3 coding DNA: TGTGCCAGCTCACAAGGCGTGGGACAGGGTGGTAATGAGCAGTTCTTC. It codes for CASSQGVGQGGNEQFF.